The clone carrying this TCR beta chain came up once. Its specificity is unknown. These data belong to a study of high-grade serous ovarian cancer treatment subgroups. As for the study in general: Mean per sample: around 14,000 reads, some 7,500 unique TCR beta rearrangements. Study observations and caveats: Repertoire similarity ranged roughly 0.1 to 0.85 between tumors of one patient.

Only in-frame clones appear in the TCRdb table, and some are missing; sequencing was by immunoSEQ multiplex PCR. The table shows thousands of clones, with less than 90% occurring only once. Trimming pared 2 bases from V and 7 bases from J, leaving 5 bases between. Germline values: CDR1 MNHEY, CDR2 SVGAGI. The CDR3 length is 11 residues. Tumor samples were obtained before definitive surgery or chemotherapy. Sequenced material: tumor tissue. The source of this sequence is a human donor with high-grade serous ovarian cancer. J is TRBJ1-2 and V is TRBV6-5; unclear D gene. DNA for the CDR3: TGTGCCAGCAGTTACCGGGGTGGCTACACCTTC. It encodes CASSYRGGYTF.